This T cell receptor (beta chain) appears in the sequencing data of a study of blood T cell repertoires in COVID-19. The wider study: Nucleic acid was either cDNA or gDNA, and it came from T cells, B-cell-depleted T cells, or PBMCs.

Original methodology: For nucleated cells, counts were estimated from reference gene primer amplification. Using immunoSEQ multiplex PCR, the repertoire was profiled, and TCRdb retains in-frame clones only, with some absent. Clone size and V and J calls were adopted from that table, with D and trimming inferred from the DNA. The data show roughly 250,000 clones, about 90% seen once. Sequenced input: peripheral blood. The TCR was taken from a man in his fifties or sixties who had recovered from COVID-19.

The CDR3 loop is CASSLAGQVYKQFF. CDR3 sequence (DNA): TGCGCCAGCAGCTTGGCGGGACAGGTCTACAAGCAGTTCTTC. The chain combines TRBV5-1 with TRBJ2-1, with 8 bases identical to TRBD1. The germline V gene encodes CDR1 SGHRS and CDR2 YFSETQ. The CDR3 extends over 14 amino acids. V was clipped by 0 bases and J by 11 bases; unmatched bases: 7.